The source of this T cell receptor (beta chain) is a study of radiotherapy plus CTLA-4 blockade in lung cancer (dated by TCRdb to between 2018 and 2020). In terms of the full investigation: Among the enrolled patients, 15% to 20% had an objective response, and 31% reached disease control.

The V and J ends are trimmed by 2 bases and 0 bases, leaving 14 bases between them. Including the terminal cysteine and phenylalanine, the CDR3 comprises 17 residues. The entry retains the CDR3 DNA only, 51 bases that are in frame from base 1. Per the germline V gene (reference sequence), SEHNR is the CDR1 and FQNEAQ is the CDR2. The library was built by means of the immunoSEQ multiplex PCR assay. TCRdb provides this immuneACCESS table in a form limited to in-frame rearrangements. Some clones are lacking; in checked studies, under half of them reflect an unresolved V gene, and why the rest are absent is not known. This sample has roughly 71,000 clones in its table, and around 82% of those were observed once. The top ten hold 7.1% of the sample. Points on this clone: What antigen it recognizes has not been identified. No qualities accompany the bases; no much larger clone lies one base away.

Study-wide findings and limitations: The strongest predictors of response were reported to be early dynamic shifts in blood T cell clones along with a rise in serum interferon-beta following radiation. After treatment with radiotherapy and ipilimumab, TCR clones that originated in tumors expanded in peripheral blood.

In this study, focal radiation therapy paired with CTLA-4 blockade (ipilimumab) was tested in patients who had chemo-refractory metastatic non-small-cell lung cancer. The sequence came from a human donor with non-small cell lung cancer who had a complete response to radiotherapy plus ipilimumab. The sequencing here drew on peripheral blood, taken from a patient treated with radiotherapy plus ipilimumab. This chain is built from TRBV7-9 and TRBJ2-4; the D gene lacks a confident call. The CDR3 here reads CASSLSSTALAKNIQYF. The nucleotide sequence is given as TGTGCCAGCAGCTTATCGTCGACCGCACTAGCCAAAAACATTCAGTACTTC.